This note documents a single TCR beta chain sequence. Its antigen is undetermined. TCRdb used MiXCR to reprocess the RACE reads, holding one entry per CDR3 protein. Here the sample spans a few hundred thousand distinct CDR3 sequences, 5% to 6.5% being singletons. Time point defined: pre-sensitization, week 0. The treatment denotes: therapeutic diphenylcyclopropenone sensitization with weekly scalp DPC. The CDR3 covers 11 residues. Looked up from germline, CDR1 is SQVTM and CDR2 is ANQGSEA. Trimming stripped 3 bases from V and 8 bases from J, with 8 bases between. This sample is drawn from a study of human T cells and chemical hapten exposure. Whole-study results and caveats: The number of TCRs over 1 in 1000 frequency stayed unchanged after DPC. Alopecia affecting every donor means their immune response may not match healthy people's.

This TCR derives from a woman between 18 and 30 years old with alopecia areata. Some clones in this sample may be carry-over from other donors' samples. This chain joins TRBV29-1 and TRBJ2-1, with no clear D. Source: whole blood, taken in connection with sensitization to the hapten diphenylcyclopropenone (DPC). The CDR3 DNA sequence: TGCAGCGTTGACCCCGGATATGAGCAGTTCTTC. This encodes CSVDPGYEQFF.